These T cell receptor beta chains were read from a single sample in a study of shared clonotypes between healthy human individuals. Using immunoSEQ multiplex PCR, the repertoire was profiled, and TCRdb retains in-frame clones only, with some absent. The data show about 690,000 clones, around 90% seen once. The specimen sequenced was memory CD8+ T cells from PBMCs. The receptors originated from a man in his late teens or twenties in good health. Some clones in this sample may be carry-over from other donors' samples. The CDR3 runs from the conserved cysteine through the conserved F or W. Each record gives: V gene, clone size, D gene, J gene, CDR3 protein, CDR3 DNA. D genes are given only for firm matches. The listing skips clone size in some rows; elsewhere it reads once, few, many or a size class.

v_call: TRBV18
clone_size: few
d_call: .
j_call: TRBJ1-2
cdr3_aa: CASSPPGLYGYTF
cdr3_nt: TGTGCCAGCTCACCACCGGGGCTATATGGCTACACCTTC

v_call: TRBV11-2
clone_size: few
d_call: .
j_call: TRBJ2-7
cdr3_aa: CASSLADISYEQYF
cdr3_nt: TGTGCCAGCAGCTTAGCGGACATCTCCTACGAGCAGTACTTC

v_call: TRBV27
clone_size: .
d_call: .
j_call: TRBJ2-7
cdr3_aa: CATRVRAPSYEQYF
cdr3_nt: TGTGCCACCAGGGTCCGAGCCCCCTCCTACGAGCAGTACTTC

v_call: TRBV7-9
clone_size: .
d_call: .
j_call: TRBJ2-3
cdr3_aa: CASSPLSPQGSVNTQYF
cdr3_nt: TGTGCCAGCAGCCCGTTAAGCCCGCAGGGGAGTGTGAATACGCAGTATTTT

v_call: TRBV6-4
clone_size: .
d_call: TRBD1
j_call: TRBJ1-2
cdr3_aa: CASKLSTTGLDGYTF
cdr3_nt: TGTGCCAGCAAACTATCAACGACAGGGTTGGATGGCTACACCTTC

v_call: TRBV7-9
clone_size: .
d_call: TRBD1
j_call: TRBJ1-2
cdr3_aa: CASSLDRANGYTF
cdr3_nt: TGTGCCAGCAGCTTGGACAGGGCTAATGGCTACACCTTC

v_call: TRBV4-1
clone_size: .
d_call: TRBD2
j_call: TRBJ2-1
cdr3_aa: CASSQASGNFYNEQFF
cdr3_nt: TGCGCCAGCAGCCAAGCTAGCGGGAATTTCTACAATGAGCAGTTCTTC

v_call: TRBV9
clone_size: .
d_call: .
j_call: TRBJ1-1
cdr3_aa: CASSVVGHPITEAFF
cdr3_nt: TGTGCCAGCAGCGTAGTAGGACACCCGATAACTGAAGCTTTCTTT

v_call: TRBV9
clone_size: .
d_call: .
j_call: TRBJ2-7
cdr3_aa: CASSVDTAGLAEQYF
cdr3_nt: TGTGCCAGCAGCGTAGATACGGCAGGGCTTGCCGAGCAGTACTTC

v_call: TRBV7-9
clone_size: .
d_call: .
j_call: TRBJ2-5
cdr3_aa: CASSRKDKTQYF
cdr3_nt: TGTGCCAGCAGCCGAAAGGATAAGACCCAGTACTTC

v_call: TRBV27
clone_size: .
d_call: .
j_call: TRBJ2-3
cdr3_aa: CASTKYGGGKTDTQYF
cdr3_nt: TGTGCCAGTACGAAATACGGGGGCGGGAAAACAGATACGCAGTATTTT

v_call: TRBV6-4
clone_size: .
d_call: TRBD1
j_call: TRBJ1-2
cdr3_aa: CASSEGGGNGYTF
cdr3_nt: TGTGCCAGCAGTGAAGGAGGGGGCAATGGCTACACCTTC

v_call: TRBV6-1
clone_size: .
d_call: .
j_call: TRBJ2-7
cdr3_aa: CASSDDISFAYEQYF
cdr3_nt: TGTGCCAGCAGTGATGACATTTCCTTCGCCTACGAGCAGTACTTC

v_call: TRBV7-9
clone_size: .
d_call: TRBD1
j_call: TRBJ1-1
cdr3_aa: CASSPRQGLNTEAFF
cdr3_nt: TGTGCCAGCAGCCCCCGACAGGGGTTGAACACTGAAGCTTTCTTT

v_call: TRBV19
clone_size: .
d_call: .
j_call: TRBJ2-3
cdr3_aa: CASSISGSYTDTQYF
cdr3_nt: TGTGCCAGTAGTATTTCAGGGTCCTACACAGATACGCAGTATTTT

v_call: TRBV9
clone_size: .
d_call: .
j_call: TRBJ2-7
cdr3_aa: CASSPRDSPREQYF
cdr3_nt: TGTGCCAGCAGCCCAAGGGACTCCCCTAGGGAGCAGTACTTC

v_call: TRBV6-5
clone_size: .
d_call: .
j_call: TRBJ1-6
cdr3_aa: CASSYAGTYNSPLHF
cdr3_nt: TGTGCCAGCAGTTACGCCGGGACCTATAATTCACCCCTCCACTTT

v_call: TRBV6-6
clone_size: .
d_call: TRBD1
j_call: TRBJ2-7
cdr3_aa: CASSYGTGGHEQYF
cdr3_nt: TGTGCCAGCAGTTACGGGACAGGGGGCCACGAGCAGTACTTC